This T cell receptor (beta chain) was captured in a study of glioma-infiltrating T cells. The iRepertoire nested amplicon-rescue multiplex PCR amplified TCR alpha and beta CDR3s from RNA. Input was 100-400 ng of tissue mRNA or PBMC total RNA. One entry per CDR3 protein results from TCRdb running MiXCR on the multiplex PCR reads. The table has about 140,000 distinct CDR3 sequences, around 42% seen once. Notes on the study in general: Very few CDR3 sequences were shared between tissue and blood. Non-neoplastic patients had below-expected tissue-blood divergence, while all gliomas exceeded expectation.

In the case of this clonotype: Antigen specificity is unknown.

The CDR3 is 14 amino acids. The V and J ends lost 2 bases and 11 bases, in that order; junction bases with no gene match: 8. The germline gives CDR1 MDHEN, CDR2 SYDVKM. Specimen: glioma tissue, nonneoplastic brain tissue, or PBMCs (not recorded which). This receptor was taken from a human donor with low-grade glioma or glioblastoma, undergoing nonglioma brain surgery, or in good health (not recorded which). The genes are TRBV28 and TRBJ1-1; 10 bases are shared with TRBD1. CDR3 DNA sequence: TGTGCCAGCAGTTTAGCCGGGACAGGGGTAGGGGCTTTCTTT. Protein: CASSLAGTGVGAFF.